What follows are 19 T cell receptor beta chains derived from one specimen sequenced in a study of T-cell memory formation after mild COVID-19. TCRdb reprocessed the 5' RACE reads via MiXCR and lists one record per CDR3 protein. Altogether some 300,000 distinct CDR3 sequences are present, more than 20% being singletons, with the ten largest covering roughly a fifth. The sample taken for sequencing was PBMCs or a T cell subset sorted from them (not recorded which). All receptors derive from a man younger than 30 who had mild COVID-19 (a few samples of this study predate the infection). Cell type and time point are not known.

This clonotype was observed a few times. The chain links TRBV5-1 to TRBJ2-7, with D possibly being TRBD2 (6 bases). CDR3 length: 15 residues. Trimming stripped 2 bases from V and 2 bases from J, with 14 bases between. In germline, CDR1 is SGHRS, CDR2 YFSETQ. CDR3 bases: TGCGCCAGCAGCTTAGGGGACTCATGGACCTACGAGCAGTACTTC. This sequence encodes CASSLGDSWTYEQYF.

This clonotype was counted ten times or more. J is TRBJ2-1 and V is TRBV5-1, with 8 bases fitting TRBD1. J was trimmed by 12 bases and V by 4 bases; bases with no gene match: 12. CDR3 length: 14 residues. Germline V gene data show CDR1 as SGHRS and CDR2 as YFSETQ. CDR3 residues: CASSAADRVRGQFF. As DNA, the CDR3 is TGCGCCAGCAGCGCCGCGGACAGGGTAAGGGGGCAGTTCTTC.

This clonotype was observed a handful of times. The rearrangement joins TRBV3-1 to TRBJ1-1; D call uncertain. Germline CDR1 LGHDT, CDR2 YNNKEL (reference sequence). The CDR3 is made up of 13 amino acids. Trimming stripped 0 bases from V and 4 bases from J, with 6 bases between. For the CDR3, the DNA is TGTGCCAGCAGCCAAGAGGGCGGCACTGAAGCTTTCTTT. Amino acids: CASSQEGGTEAFF. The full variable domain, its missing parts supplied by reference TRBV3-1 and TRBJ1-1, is DTAVSQTPKYLVTQMGNDKSIKCEQNLGHDTMYWYKQDSKKFLKIMFSYNNKELIINETVPNRFSPKSPDKAHLNLHINSLELGDSAVYFCASSQEGGTEAFFGQGTRLTVV.

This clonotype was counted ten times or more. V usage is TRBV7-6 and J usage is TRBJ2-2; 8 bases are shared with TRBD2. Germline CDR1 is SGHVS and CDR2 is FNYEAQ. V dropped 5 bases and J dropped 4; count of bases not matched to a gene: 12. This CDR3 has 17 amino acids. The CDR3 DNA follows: TGTGCCAGCAGCCCGGGACGAGCGGGGGTGACCACCGGGGAGCTGTTTTTT. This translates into CASSPGRAGVTTGELFF.

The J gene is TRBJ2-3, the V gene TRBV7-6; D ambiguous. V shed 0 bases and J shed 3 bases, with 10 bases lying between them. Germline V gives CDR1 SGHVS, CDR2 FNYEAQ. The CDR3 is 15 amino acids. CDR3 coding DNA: TGTGCCAGCAGCTTAGCGGCGAGCCTAACAGATACGCAGTATTTT. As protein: CASSLAASLTDTQYF. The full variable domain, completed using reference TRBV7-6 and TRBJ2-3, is GAGVSQSPRYKVTKRGQDVALRCDPISGHVSLYWYRQALGQGPEFLTYFNYEAQQDKSGLPNDRFSAERPEGSISTLTIQRTEQRDSAMYRCASSLAASLTDTQYFGPGTRLTVL.

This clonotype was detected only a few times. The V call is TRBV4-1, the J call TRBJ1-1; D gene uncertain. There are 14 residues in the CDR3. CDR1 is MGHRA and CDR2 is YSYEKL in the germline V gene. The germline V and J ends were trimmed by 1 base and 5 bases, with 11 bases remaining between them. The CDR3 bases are TGCGCCAGCAGCCAAGGGCAGGAGAAAACTGAAGCTTTCTTT. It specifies CASSQGQEKTEAFF.

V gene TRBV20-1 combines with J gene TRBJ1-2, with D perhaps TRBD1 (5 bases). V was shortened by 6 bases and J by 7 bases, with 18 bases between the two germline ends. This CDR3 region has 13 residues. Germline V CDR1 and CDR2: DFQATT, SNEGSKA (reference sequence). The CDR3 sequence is CSAAERGFGGYTF. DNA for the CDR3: TGCAGTGCCGCCGAACGGGGGTTCGGTGGCTACACCTTC.

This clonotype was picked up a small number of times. The CDR3 spells CSATSPGTFMNTEAFF. For the CDR3, the DNA is TGCAGTGCTACGAGTCCCGGGACATTTATGAACACTGAAGCTTTCTTT. V and J are TRBV20-1 and TRBJ1-1; D is perhaps TRBD1 (6 bases). The ends were cut back, 4 bases at V and 0 bases at J, with 18 bases in the middle. This CDR3 spans 16 amino acids. Germline V gene lookup returns CDR1 DFQATT and CDR2 SNEGSKA (reference sequence).

CDR3 in DNA: TGTGCCAGCAGTTTGGTCAGCCTTAACCAGCCCCAGCATTTT. Protein product: CASSLVSLNQPQHF. This chain connects TRBV28 to TRBJ1-5; unclear D gene. V was cut by 3 bases and J by 7 bases, with 13 bases left in between. The length of the CDR3 is 14 residues. Germline CDR1 and CDR2: MDHEN and SYDVKM.

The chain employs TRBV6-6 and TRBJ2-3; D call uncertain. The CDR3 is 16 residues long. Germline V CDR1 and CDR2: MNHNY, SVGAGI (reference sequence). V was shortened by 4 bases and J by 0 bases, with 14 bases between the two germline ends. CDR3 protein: CASSSLRSLSTDTQYF. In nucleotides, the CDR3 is TGTGCCAGCAGTTCGCTACGGTCCCTTAGCACAGATACGCAGTATTTT.

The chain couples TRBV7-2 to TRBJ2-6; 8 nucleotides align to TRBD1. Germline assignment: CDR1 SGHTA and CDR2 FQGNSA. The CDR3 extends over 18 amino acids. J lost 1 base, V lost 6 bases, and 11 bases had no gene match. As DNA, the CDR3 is TGTGCCAGCAGGCCAAAGGACAGGGTACGGTCTGGGGCCAACGTCCTGACTTTC. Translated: CASRPKDRVRSGANVLTF.

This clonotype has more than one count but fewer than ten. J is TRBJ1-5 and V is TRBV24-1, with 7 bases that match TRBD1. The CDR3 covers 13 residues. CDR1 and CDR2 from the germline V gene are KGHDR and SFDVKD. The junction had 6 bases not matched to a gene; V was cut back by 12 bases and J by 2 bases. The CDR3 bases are TGTGCCGCCCCAGGACAGGGCAATCAGCCCCAGCATTTT. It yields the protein CAAPGQGNQPQHF.

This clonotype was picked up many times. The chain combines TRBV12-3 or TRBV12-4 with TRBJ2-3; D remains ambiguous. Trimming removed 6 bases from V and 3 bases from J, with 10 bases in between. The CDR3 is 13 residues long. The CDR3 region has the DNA TGTGCCAGCAGGGCGGACGGGACAGATACGCAGTATTTT. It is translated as CASRADGTDTQYF.

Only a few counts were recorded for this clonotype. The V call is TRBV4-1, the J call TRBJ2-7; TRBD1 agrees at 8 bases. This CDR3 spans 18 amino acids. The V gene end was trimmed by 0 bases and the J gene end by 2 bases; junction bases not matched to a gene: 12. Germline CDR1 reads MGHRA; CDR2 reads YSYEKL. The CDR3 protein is CASSQEAPAGTGTYEQYF. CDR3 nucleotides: TGCGCCAGCAGCCAAGAGGCACCCGCCGGGACAGGAACCTACGAGCAGTACTTC.

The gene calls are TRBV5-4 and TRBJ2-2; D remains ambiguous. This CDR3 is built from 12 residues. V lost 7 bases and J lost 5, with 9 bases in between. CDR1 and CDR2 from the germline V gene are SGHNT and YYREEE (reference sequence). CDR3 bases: TGTGCCAGCCGCCCGGAGACCGGGGAGCTGTTTTTT. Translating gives CASRPETGELFF.

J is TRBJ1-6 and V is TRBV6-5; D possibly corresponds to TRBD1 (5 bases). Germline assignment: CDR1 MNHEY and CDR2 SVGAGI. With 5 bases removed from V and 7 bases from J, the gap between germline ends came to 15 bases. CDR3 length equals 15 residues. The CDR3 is CASSHGGNGNSPLHF. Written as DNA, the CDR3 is TGTGCCAGCAGTCATGGGGGTAATGGGAATTCACCCCTCCACTTT.

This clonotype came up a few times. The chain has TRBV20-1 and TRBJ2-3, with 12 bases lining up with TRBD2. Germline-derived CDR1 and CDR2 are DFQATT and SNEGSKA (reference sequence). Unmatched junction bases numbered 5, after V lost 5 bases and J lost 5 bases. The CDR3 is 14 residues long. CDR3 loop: CSASTSGGIDTQYF. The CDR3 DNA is TGCAGTGCTTCCACTAGCGGGGGGATAGATACGCAGTATTTT.

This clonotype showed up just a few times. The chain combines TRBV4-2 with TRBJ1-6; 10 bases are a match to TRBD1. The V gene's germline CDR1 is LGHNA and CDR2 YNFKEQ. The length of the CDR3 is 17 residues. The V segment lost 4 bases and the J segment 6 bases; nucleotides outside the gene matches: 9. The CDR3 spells CASSPPGQGWGNSPLHF. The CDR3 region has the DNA TGTGCCAGCAGCCCGCCGGGACAGGGGTGGGGTAATTCACCCCTCCACTTT.

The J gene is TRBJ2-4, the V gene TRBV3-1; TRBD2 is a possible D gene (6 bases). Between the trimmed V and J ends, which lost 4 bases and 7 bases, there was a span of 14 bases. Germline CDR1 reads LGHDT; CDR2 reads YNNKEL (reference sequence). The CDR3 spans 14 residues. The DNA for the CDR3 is TGTGCCAGCAGCCTTACCGGGACTTTCAACATTCAGTACTTC. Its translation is CASSLTGTFNIQYF.